Following are 17 T cell receptor beta chains from one sample sequenced in a study of vaccination effects on CD4 cells after COVID-19. The data were produced by immunoSEQ multiplex PCR, yet TCRdb's version contains in-frame clones alone and is incomplete. In the table there are about 58,000 clones, 70% to 80% of which are singletons. Researchers isolated CD4+ T cells once approximately eleven days of culture had elapsed. No antigen has been assigned to these receptors. The material sequenced was CD4+ T cells from PBMCs cultured without peptide, taken before COVID-19 vaccination. Receptor source: a human donor who received a COVID-19 vaccine.

This chain links TRBV19 with TRBJ2-1; 13 bases are shared with TRBD2. This CDR3 contains 14 residues. Germline V gives CDR1 LNHDA, CDR2 SQIVND (reference sequence). V trimming: 3 bases; J trimming: 10 bases; junction bases outside the gene matches: 3. CDR3 protein: CASSITSGGAEQFF. The CDR3 DNA reads TGTGCCAGTAGTATCACTAGCGGGGGGGCCGAGCAGTTCTTC.

This clone has just a few counts. The chain joins TRBV7-9 to TRBJ1-1; D is undetermined. Germline assignment: CDR1 SEHNR and CDR2 FQNEAQ (reference sequence). The CDR3 extends over 13 amino acids. With 3 bases removed from V and 3 bases from J, the gap between germline ends came to 8 bases. DNA for the CDR3: TGTGCCAGCAGCTTGATCACGTACACTGAAGCTTTCTTT. The encoded protein is CASSLITYTEAFF.

J is TRBJ1-2 and V is TRBV2; D is unclear. The CDR3 has 16 amino acids. Germline values: CDR1 SNHLY, CDR2 FYNNEI. With 5 bases removed from V and 1 base from J, the gap between germline ends came to 17 bases. The CDR3 protein is CASSKTILGLNYGYTF. DNA for the CDR3: TGTGCCAGCAGTAAGACTATTCTCGGACTTAACTATGGCTACACCTTC.

The V call is TRBV6-6, the J call TRBJ1-1; 9 nucleotides match TRBD1. The CDR3 sequence is 16 residues long. Germline V CDR1 and CDR2: MNHNY, SVGAGI (reference sequence). Trimming cost V 6 bases and J 5 bases; bases outside gene matches: 13. The CDR3 protein is CASSLIPGQGRTEAFF. CDR3 nucleotide sequence: TGTGCCAGCAGCCTTATACCGGGACAGGGAAGGACTGAAGCTTTCTTT.

This clone was counted between two and nine times. The chain recombines TRBV28 with TRBJ1-4, with D unresolved. The CDR3 has 14 residues. The germline CDR1 and CDR2 sequences are MDHEN and SYDVKM. Trimming pared 6 bases from V and 8 bases from J, leaving 16 bases between. CDR3 protein: CASSPLFRQEKLFF. In DNA form, the CDR3 reads TGTGCCAGCAGCCCCCTTTTTAGGCAGGAAAAACTGTTTTTT.

The chain joins TRBV21-1 to TRBJ2-2; TRBD1, the table's D call, lacks a check against the DNA. TRBV21-1 is listed as a pseudogene. The CDR3 runs 16 residues. In nucleotides, the CDR3 is TGTGCCAGCAGCAAAACAGACAGGGATGCGGCCGGGGAGCTGTTTTTT. Its protein product is CASSKTDRDAAGELFF.

This sequence joins TRBV5-3 and TRBJ2-7; possible D gene TRBD1, 6 bases. Being an ORF, TRBV5-3 has a function that is uncertain. The CDR3 extends over 18 amino acids. V was pared by 1 base and J by 9 bases, with 29 bases between. For the CDR3, the DNA is TGTGCCAGAAGCTTGATAAGCACAGGGAAATTGAGCTATACAGGGCAGTACGTC. Translating it yields CARSLISTGKLSYTGQYV.

Only a few counts were recorded for this clone. This chain connects TRBV2 to TRBJ1-5; D uncertain. The germline gives CDR1 SNHLY, CDR2 FYNNEI. The CDR3 has 15 residues. V was clipped by 7 bases and J by 9 bases, with 22 bases between them. CDR3 sequence: CASTMNRAPLGPQHF. For the CDR3, the DNA is TGTGCCAGCACAATGAACCGGGCCCCGTTGGGGCCCCAGCATTTT.

The gene calls are TRBV12-3 or TRBV12-4 and TRBJ2-5, with TRBD2 as a possible D gene (5 bases). Trimming cost V 5 bases and J 5 bases, with 12 bases left between them. The CDR3 consists of 13 residues. CDR3 sequence (DNA): TGTGCCAGCAGTAGGTGGGGAGAGGAGACCCAGTACTTC. It codes for CASSRWGEETQYF.

The chain recombines TRBV15 with TRBJ1-2; maybe TRBD1 (5 bases). V dropped 5 bases and J dropped 4 bases, with 14 bases sitting between them. Germline V CDR1 and CDR2: LNHNV, YYDKDF (reference sequence). This CDR3 is 14 amino acids long. In DNA form, the CDR3 reads TGTGCCACCAGCTTACGGCAGGGACTCTATGGCTACACCTTC. It yields the protein CATSLRQGLYGYTF.

The chain joins TRBV5-1 to TRBJ2-1, with D possibly being TRBD2 (7 bases). Trimming left V 4 bases short and J 2 bases short, with 16 bases between. CDR1 and CDR2 (germline): SGHRS, YFSETQ. This CDR3 has 16 amino acids. CDR3 sequence reads: CASSAQGGGPYNEQFF. The CDR3 DNA reads TGCGCCAGCAGCGCTCAAGGGGGGGGCCCCTACAATGAGCAGTTCTTC.

The chain has TRBV7-3 and TRBJ2-2, with D possibly matching TRBD2 (6 bases). V lost 1 base to trimming and J lost 6 bases, with 21 bases between them. The germline CDR1 and CDR2 sequences are SGHTA and FQGTGA. This CDR3 comprises 18 residues. The CDR3 loop is CASSLMEGGVRKAGELFF. CDR3 DNA: TGTGCCAGCAGCTTAATGGAGGGCGGAGTTCGGAAGGCCGGGGAGCTGTTTTTT.

A word on this clone: Sequence at one end of the junction differs from germline and may be a read error. V usage is TRBV6-6 and J usage is TRBJ2-6; D remains unclear. This CDR3 region has 15 residues. Germline lookup yields CDR1 MNHNY and CDR2 SVGAGI (reference sequence). For the CDR3, the DNA is TGTACCAGCAGTTATCAGGAGTCAGGGGCCAACGTCCTGACTTTC. The encoded protein is CTSSYQESGANVLTF.

The V call is TRBV7-9, the J call TRBJ2-5; D call uncertain. Germline CDR1 SEHNR, CDR2 FQNEAQ (reference sequence). This CDR3 has 12 residues. V dropped 5 bases and J dropped 5 bases, with 9 bases sitting between them. The CDR3 protein is CASSPLRETQYF. CDR3 DNA sequence: TGTGCCAGCAGCCCGCTGAGGGAGACCCAGTACTTC.

This chain connects TRBV5-1 to TRBJ2-3; D unclear. Germline CDR1 SGHRS, CDR2 YFSETQ. This CDR3 is 15 amino acids long. V was clipped by 0 bases and J by 0 bases, with 8 bases between them. The CDR3 DNA follows: TGCGCCAGCAGCTTGGGGCAGAAGAGCACAGATACGCAGTATTTT. It specifies CASSLGQKSTDTQYF. Based on the CDR3 plus reference TRBV5-1 and TRBJ2-3, the full variable domain is KAGVTQTPRYLIKTRGQQVTLSCSPISGHRSVSWYQQTPGQGLQFLFEYFSETQRNKGNFPGRFSGRQFSNSRSEMNVSTLELGDSALYLCASSLGQKSTDTQYFGPGTRLTVL.

This clone came up a few times. The V gene is TRBV18, the J gene TRBJ1-2; D may be TRBD1 (5 bases). Germline CDR1 reads KGHSH; CDR2 reads LQKENI. Trimming took off 0 bases at V and 8 bases at J, with 10 bases between the two ends. This CDR3 comprises 13 residues. The CDR3, as DNA: TGTGCCAGCTCACCACCGGTTGGGGGAGGCTACACCTTC. This sequence encodes CASSPPVGGGYTF.

This clone was seen a handful of times. The chain carries TRBV12-5 and TRBJ1-5; D is unresolved. The CDR3 consists of 12 residues. The V gene's germline CDR1 is LGHNT and CDR2 FRNRAP. Trimming shortened V by 7 bases and J by 3 bases, and 7 bases separated the two germline ends. The CDR3 here is CASAPLNQPQHF. The CDR3 bases are TGTGCTAGTGCCCCCCTCAATCAGCCCCAGCATTTT.